This T cell receptor beta chain emerged from a study of T cells expressing NK-cell markers (dated by TCRdb to between 2020 and 2021). General notes on the study: Three sorted T-cell subsets (CD3+CD56+NKG2C+, CD3+CD56+NKG2C- and CD3+CD56-NKG2C+) from roughly eight donors had their TCR beta-chain repertoires profiled. Among the eight sequenced donors, seven were HCMV-seropositive and one was HCMV-seronegative. All eight donors whose samples were sequenced were randomly selected healthy volunteers, three of them men and five women. Libraries were sequenced as 2 x 150 bp reads on Illumina HiSeq 2000/2500, MiSeq or NextSeq.

Overall results and qualifications from the work: In a handful of donors, the dominant CD3+CD56+NKG2C+ clonotypes ranked among the top 10 CD8+ clonotypes, making up about 1.0-7.0% of CD8+ T cells. Those dominant clonotypes were again the most abundant among CD3+CD56-NKG2C+ cells in a handful of donors, at roughly 25-60.1%. Whether the expanded NKG2C-expressing T cell clones were specific for HCMV antigens was left unclear.

A commercial ELISA kit detecting HCMV-specific IgG in serum was used to determine HCMV serostatus. Ficoll density gradient centrifugation was used to isolate peripheral blood mononuclear cells from blood. Instrument on record: Illumina HiSeq 2000. 5'RACE template switching, by which a universal primer site and unique molecular identifiers were added, was used to make TCR beta cDNA libraries. cDNA synthesis was primed from the TCR beta constant segment, followed by two successive PCR amplification steps. As for the authors' bioinformatics: MIGEC was used to demultiplex reads and group the reads by UMI, and MiTCR was used to assemble and quantify clonotypes. To exclude erroneous sequences, only TCR cDNA sequences supported by at least two reads were retained. The tcR package was used for downstream repertoire analysis, with clonotypes matched between fractions based on CDR3 nucleotide sequence plus V segment. VDJmatch was used to annotate antigen specificity against VDJdb, with one amino acid substitution in CDR3 allowed. TCRdb reprocessed the reads into one record per CDR3 protein sequence, lacking DNA. The authors' filters were not applied to this entry. The table for this sample lists about 380,000 distinct CDR3 sequences. The ten largest clones add up to roughly 5.2% of the sample.

The CDR3 sequence holds 15 residues, the cysteine and phenylalanine included. DNA is not recorded here. Notes on this clonotype: Which antigen it targets is not known.

Sequenced input: blood T cells: a sorted CD56 or NKG2C T cell subset, CD4+ or CD8+ T cells, or bulk PBMC T cells (not recorded which). This clonotype originated in a man aged 18-70 years in good health. The chain uses TRBV12-3 or TRBV12-4 and TRBJ1-6; the TRBD1 assignment by TCRdb is unverifiable without DNA. The CDR3 protein is CASTLKQGNNSPLHF.